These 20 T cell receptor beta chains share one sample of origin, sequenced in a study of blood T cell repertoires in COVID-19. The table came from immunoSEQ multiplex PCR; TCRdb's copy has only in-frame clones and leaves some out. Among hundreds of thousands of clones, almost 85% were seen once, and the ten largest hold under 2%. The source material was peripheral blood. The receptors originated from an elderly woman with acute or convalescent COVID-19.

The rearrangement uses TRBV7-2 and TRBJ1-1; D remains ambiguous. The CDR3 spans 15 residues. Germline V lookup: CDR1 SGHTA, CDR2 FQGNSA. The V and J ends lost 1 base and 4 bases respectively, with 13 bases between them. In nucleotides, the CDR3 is TGTGCCAGCAGCTTAGACAGCCTCCCGGCCACTGAAGCTTTCTTT. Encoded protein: CASSLDSLPATEAFF.

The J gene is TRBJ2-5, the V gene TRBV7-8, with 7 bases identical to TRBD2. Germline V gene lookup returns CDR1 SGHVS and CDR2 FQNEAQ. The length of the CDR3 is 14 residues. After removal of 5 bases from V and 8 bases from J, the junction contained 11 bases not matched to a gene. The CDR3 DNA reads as TGTGCCAGCAGCCCAACGGACGGGGAGGGTACCCAGTACTTC. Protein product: CASSPTDGEGTQYF.

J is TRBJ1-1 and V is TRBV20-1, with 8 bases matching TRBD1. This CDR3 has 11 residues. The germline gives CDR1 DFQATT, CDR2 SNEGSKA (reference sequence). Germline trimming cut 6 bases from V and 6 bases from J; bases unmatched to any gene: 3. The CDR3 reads CSATQGAEAFF. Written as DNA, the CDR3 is TGCAGTGCGACACAGGGGGCTGAAGCTTTCTTT.

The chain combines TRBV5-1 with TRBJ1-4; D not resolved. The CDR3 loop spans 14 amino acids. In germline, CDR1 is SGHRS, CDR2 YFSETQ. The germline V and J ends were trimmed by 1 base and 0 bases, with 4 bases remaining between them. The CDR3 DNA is TGCGCCAGCAGCTTGTCGGCAACTAATGAAAAACTGTTTTTT. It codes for CASSLSATNEKLFF.

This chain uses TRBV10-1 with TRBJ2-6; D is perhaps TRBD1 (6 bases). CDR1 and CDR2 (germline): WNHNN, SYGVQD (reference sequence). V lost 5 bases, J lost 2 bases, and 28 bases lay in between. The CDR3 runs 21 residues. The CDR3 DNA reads TGCGCCAGCAGTTACGCTAACAGGGAATTACGAACAGGGACTGGGGCCAACGTCCTGACTTTC. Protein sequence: CASSYANRELRTGTGANVLTF.

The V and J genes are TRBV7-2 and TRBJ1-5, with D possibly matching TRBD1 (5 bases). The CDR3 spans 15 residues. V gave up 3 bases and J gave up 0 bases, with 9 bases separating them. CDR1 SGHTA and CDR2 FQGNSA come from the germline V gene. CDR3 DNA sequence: TGTGCCAGCAGCTTGACCAGGGATAGCAATCAGCCCCAGCATTTT. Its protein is CASSLTRDSNQPQHF.

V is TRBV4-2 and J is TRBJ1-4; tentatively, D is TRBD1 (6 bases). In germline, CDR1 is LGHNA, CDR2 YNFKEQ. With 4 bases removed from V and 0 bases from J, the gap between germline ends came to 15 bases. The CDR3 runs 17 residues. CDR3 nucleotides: TGTGCCAGCAGCCCCCAGGGACATACGGCAACTAATGAAAAACTGTTTTTT. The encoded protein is CASSPQGHTATNEKLFF.

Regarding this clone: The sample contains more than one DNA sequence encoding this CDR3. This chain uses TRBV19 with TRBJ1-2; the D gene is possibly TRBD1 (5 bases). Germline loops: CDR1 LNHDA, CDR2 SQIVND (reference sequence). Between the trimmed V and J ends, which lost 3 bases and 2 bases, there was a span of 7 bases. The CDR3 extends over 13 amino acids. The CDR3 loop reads CASSIRGNYGYTF. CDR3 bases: TGTGCCAGTAGTATTAGGGGCAACTATGGCTACACCTTC.

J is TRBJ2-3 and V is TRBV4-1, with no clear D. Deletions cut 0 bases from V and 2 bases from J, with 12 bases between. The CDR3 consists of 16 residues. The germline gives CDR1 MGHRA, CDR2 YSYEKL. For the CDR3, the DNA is TGCGCCAGCAGCCAAGATCAGATAACCCTCACAGATACGCAGTATTTT. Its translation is CASSQDQITLTDTQYF.

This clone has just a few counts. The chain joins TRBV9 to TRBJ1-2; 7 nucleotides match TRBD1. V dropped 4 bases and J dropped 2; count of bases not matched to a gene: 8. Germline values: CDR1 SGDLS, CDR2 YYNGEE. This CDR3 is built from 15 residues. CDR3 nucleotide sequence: TGTGCCAGCAGCACCCGGACAGGCTCCAACTATGGCTACACCTTC. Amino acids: CASSTRTGSNYGYTF.

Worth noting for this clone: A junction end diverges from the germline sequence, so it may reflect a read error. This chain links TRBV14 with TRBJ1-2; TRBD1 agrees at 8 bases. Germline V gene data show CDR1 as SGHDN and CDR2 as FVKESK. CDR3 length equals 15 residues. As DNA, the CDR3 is TGTGCCAGCAGTCAAGCAGGGGGCGGTGGCTATGGCTACACCTTC. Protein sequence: CASSQAGGGGYGYTF.

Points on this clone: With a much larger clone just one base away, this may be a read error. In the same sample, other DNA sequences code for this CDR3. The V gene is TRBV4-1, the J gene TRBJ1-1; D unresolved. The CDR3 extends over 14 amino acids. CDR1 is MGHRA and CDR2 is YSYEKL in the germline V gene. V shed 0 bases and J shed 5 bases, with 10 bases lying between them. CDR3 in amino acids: CASSQDQQNTEAFF. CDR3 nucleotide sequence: TGCGCCAGCAGCCAAGATCAACAGAATACTGAAGCTTTCTTT.

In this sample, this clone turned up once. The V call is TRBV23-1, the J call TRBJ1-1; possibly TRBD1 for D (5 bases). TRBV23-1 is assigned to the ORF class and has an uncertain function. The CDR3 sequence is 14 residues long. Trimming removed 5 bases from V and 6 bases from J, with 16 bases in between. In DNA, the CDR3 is TGCGCCAGCAGTGTGGAACTAAGGGGCGCTGAAGCTTTCTTT. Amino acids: CASSVELRGAEAFF.

The CDR3 sequence is CATSDHTSGRDEQYF. CDR3 bases: TGTGCCACCAGTGACCACACTAGCGGCAGAGACGAGCAGTACTTC. The rearrangement uses TRBV24-1 and TRBJ2-7; 8 nucleotides line up with TRBD2. Unmatched junction bases numbered 9, after V lost 4 bases and J lost 5 bases. CDR1 is KGHDR, CDR2 SFDVKD, per germline. The CDR3 is made up of 15 amino acids.

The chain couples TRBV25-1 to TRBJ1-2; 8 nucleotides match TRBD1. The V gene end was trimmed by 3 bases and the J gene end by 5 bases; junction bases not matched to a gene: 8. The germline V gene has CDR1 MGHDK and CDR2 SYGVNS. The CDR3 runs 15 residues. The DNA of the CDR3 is TGTGCCAGCAGTGACTCGGCAGGGGGCGAGTATGGCTACACCTTC. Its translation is CASSDSAGGEYGYTF.

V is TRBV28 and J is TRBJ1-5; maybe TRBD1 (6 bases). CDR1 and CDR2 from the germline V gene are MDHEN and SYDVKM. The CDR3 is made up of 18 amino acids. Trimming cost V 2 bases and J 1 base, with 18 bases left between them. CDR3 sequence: CASSLRGLHLGSNQPQHF. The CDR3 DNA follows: TGTGCCAGCAGTTTAAGGGGGTTGCATCTCGGGAGCAATCAGCCCCAGCATTTT.

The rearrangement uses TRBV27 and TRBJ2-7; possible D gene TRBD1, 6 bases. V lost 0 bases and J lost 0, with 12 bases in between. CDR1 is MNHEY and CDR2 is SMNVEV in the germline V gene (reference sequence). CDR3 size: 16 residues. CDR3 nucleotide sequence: TGTGCCAGCAGTTTATCGATTCAAGGGGGCTCCTACGAGCAGTACTTC. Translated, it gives CASSLSIQGGSYEQYF.

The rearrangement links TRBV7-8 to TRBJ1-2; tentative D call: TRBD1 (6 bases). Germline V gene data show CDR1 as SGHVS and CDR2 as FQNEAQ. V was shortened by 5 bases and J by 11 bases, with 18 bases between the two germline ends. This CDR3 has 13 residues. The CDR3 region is CASSPGARGGYTF. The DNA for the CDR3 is TGTGCCAGCAGCCCCGGCGCCAGGGGAGGGTACACCTTC. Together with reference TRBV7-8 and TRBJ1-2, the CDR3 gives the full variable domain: GAGVSQSPRYKVAKRGQDVALRCDPISGHVSLFWYQQALGQGPEFLTYFQNEAQLDKSGLPSDRFFAERPEGSVSTLKIQRTQQEDSAVYLCASSPGARGGYTFGSGTRLTVV.

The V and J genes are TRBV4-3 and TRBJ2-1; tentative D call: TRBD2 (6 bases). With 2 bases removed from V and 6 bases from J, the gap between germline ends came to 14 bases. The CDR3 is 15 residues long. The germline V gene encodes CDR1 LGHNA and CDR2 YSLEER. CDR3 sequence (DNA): TGCGCCAGCAGCCAAAAAGCCGGGACTTTCAATGAGCAGTTCTTC. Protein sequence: CASSQKAGTFNEQFF.

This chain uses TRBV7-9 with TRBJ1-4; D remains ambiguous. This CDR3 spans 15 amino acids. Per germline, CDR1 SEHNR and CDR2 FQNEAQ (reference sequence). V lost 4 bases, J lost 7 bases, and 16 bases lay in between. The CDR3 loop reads CASSSRKGGGEKLFF. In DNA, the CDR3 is TGTGCCAGCAGCTCTCGCAAGGGTGGAGGTGAAAAACTGTTTTTT.